This T cell receptor beta chain was documented in a study of T cells after yellow fever vaccination. A 5'RACE template-switching step, the method used to make TCR cDNA, added a universal primer site and UMIs. TCRdb ran MiXCR on the 5' RACE reads and lists one entry per CDR3 protein. The data contain about 240,000 distinct CDR3 sequences, about 7% of them singletons. On this clonotype itself: Antigen: not known.

V lost 6 bases to trimming and J lost 0 bases, with 12 bases between them. CDR1 and CDR2 (germline): DFQATT, SNEGSKA (reference sequence). The CDR3 extends over 14 amino acids. Study conclusions and caveats: Reappearance after the booster was observed for most primary-vaccination clones (around 95% CD4, just over 85% CD8). Some clonotypes, a small share, were shared between CD4 and CD8 compartments.

The sample in question was CD4+ T cells sorted from PBMCs, obtained 15 days after the yellow fever booster vaccination. The clonotype was recovered from a man in his thirties or forties who received the YFV17D yellow fever vaccine. The V and J genes are TRBV20-1 and TRBJ1-5; D uncertain. The CDR3 loop reads CSAGGQYSNQPQHF. CDR3 bases: TGCAGTGCAGGAGGGCAGTATAGCAATCAGCCCCAGCATTTT.